Listed below are T cell receptor beta chains from one sample, sequenced in a study of blood T cell repertoires in COVID-19. Repertoires were generated with immunoSEQ multiplex PCR, while TCRdb's copy carries only in-frame clones and drops some. The sample consists of about 110,000 clones, 84% of them appearing once. Sequencing input: peripheral blood. The receptors come from a woman between 50 and 59 years old with acute or convalescent COVID-19. Both conserved end residues are part of each CDR3. The order of the fields is clone size, V gene, D gene, J gene, CDR3 protein, CDR3 DNA. A D gene is named only where the DNA matches it firmly. Rows give clone size only sometimes, using once, few, many, or a class for an expanded clone.

>.|TRBV7-2|.|TRBJ1-3
CASSLRMDGGNTIYF
TGTGCCAGCAGCTTAAGGATGGACGGGGGGAACACCATATATTTT
>.|TRBV30|.|TRBJ1-5
CAWSVRGHRNQPQHF
TGTGCCTGGAGTGTAAGGGGACACCGCAATCAGCCCCAGCATTTT
>.|TRBV5-1|.|TRBJ2-1
CASSFNQGNYNEQFF
TGCGCCAGCAGCTTTAACCAGGGAAACTACAATGAGCAGTTCTTC
>.|TRBV10-3|.|TRBJ2-3
CAISGQSASTDTQYF
TGTGCCATCAGTGGGCAGTCCGCTAGCACAGATACGCAGTATTTT
>.|TRBV20-1|.|TRBJ1-6
CSASGGNPLHF
TGCAGTGCTAGCGGGGGAAATCCCCTCCACTTT
>.|TRBV18|.|TRBJ1-1
CATSRGTEAFF
TGTGCCACCTCGAGGGGGACTGAAGCTTTCTTT
>once|TRBV3-1/TRBV3-2|TRBD1|TRBJ1-1
CASSHSGDRGATTEAFF
TGTGCCAGCAGCCACAGCGGGGACAGGGGAGCTACCACTGAAGCTTTCTTT
>few|TRBV10-1|TRBD1|TRBJ1-1
CASSPGTGGTEAFF
TGCGCCAGCAGTCCCGGGACAGGGGGCACTGAAGCTTTCTTT
>.|TRBV3-1/TRBV3-2|TRBD2|TRBJ2-3
CASSRGLATDTQYF
TGTGCCAGCAGCCGCGGACTAGCGACAGATACGCAGTATTTT
>.|TRBV6-5|.|TRBJ1-4
CASSYSDTPNEKLFF
TGTGCCAGCAGTTACTCGGACACACCTAATGAAAAACTGTTTTTT
>.|TRBV24-1|.|TRBJ2-3
CATSGTAKGVTDTQYF
TGTGCCACCAGTGGTACAGCAAAGGGGGTGACAGATACGCAGTATTTT
>once|TRBV2|.|TRBJ2-6
CASKGEASGANVLTF
TGTGCCAGCAAAGGGGAAGCGTCTGGGGCCAACGTCCTGACTTTC
>.|TRBV5-1|.|TRBJ1-1
CASSLSGGANTEAFF
TGCGCCAGCAGCTTGTCCGGAGGGGCAAACACTGAAGCTTTCTTT
>.|TRBV5-1|TRBD2|TRBJ2-1
CASSQGLAGGGNEQFF
TGCGCCAGCAGCCAAGGACTAGCGGGGGGAGGGAATGAGCAGTTCTTC
>.|TRBV28|.|TRBJ2-3
CASSRRRTATSTDTQYF
TGTGCCAGCAGTCGCCGCCGGACAGCCACTAGCACAGATACGCAGTATTTT
>.|TRBV10-3|TRBD1|TRBJ2-5
CAISAWTGAGTGMETQYF
TGTGCCATCAGTGCTTGGACAGGGGCCGGCACGGGAATGGAGACCCAGTACTTC
>.|TRBV9|.|TRBJ2-3
CASSPNAGSTDTQYF
TGTGCCAGCAGCCCCAACGCCGGGAGCACAGATACGCAGTATTTT
>.|TRBV9|TRBD1|TRBJ1-4
CASSVGGGQGGEKLFF
TGTGCCAGCAGCGTAGGAGGTGGGCAGGGGGGTGAAAAACTGTTTTTT
>.|TRBV7-9|TRBD1|TRBJ2-7
CASSQGQGRGSYEQYF
TGTGCCAGCAGCCAAGGACAGGGAAGGGGAAGCTACGAGCAGTACTTC
>.|TRBV13|TRBD2|TRBJ2-1
CASSLVWGSKRGGGGDEQFF
TGTGCCAGCAGCTTAGTATGGGGATCAAAGCGGGGGGGCGGCGGCGATGAGCAGTTCTTC
>.|TRBV11-3|.|TRBJ1-6
CASSWDTNSPLHF
TGTGCCAGCAGCTGGGACACGAATTCACCCCTCCACTTT
>.|TRBV30|TRBD1|TRBJ2-4
CAWSSPPDRGLAKNIQYF
TGTGCCTGGAGTTCCCCTCCGGACAGGGGGCTAGCCAAAAACATTCAGTACTTC
>.|TRBV7-9|TRBD1|TRBJ1-2
CASSPGTGDIYGYTF
TGTGCCAGCAGCCCCGGGACAGGGGACATCTATGGCTACACCTTC
>once|TRBV7-2|TRBD1|TRBJ1-2
CASSLGLTGSVYGYTF
TGTGCCAGCAGCTTAGGACTGACAGGGTCTGTTTATGGCTACACCTTC
>.|TRBV19|TRBD1|TRBJ1-2
CASSMGQGVGNYGYTF
TGTGCCAGTAGTATGGGACAGGGGGTCGGTAACTATGGCTACACCTTC
>.|TRBV19|.|TRBJ2-2
CASSISNRVVNGELFF
TGTGCCAGTAGTATTTCGAACAGGGTAGTGAACGGGGAGCTGTTTTTT
>.|TRBV19|.|TRBJ2-2
CASKLTTNTGELFF
TGTGCCAGTAAGTTAACAACGAACACCGGGGAGCTGTTTTTT
>.|TRBV6-6|.|TRBJ2-5
CASMLSQGETQYF
TGTGCCAGCATGTTGAGCCAGGGGGAGACCCAGTACTTC
>.|TRBV12-3/TRBV12-4|.|TRBJ1-1
CASRNYLAEAFF
TGTGCCAGCAGAAATTATCTCGCTGAAGCTTTCTTT
>.|TRBV5-6|.|TRBJ2-1
CASSEGARDIQFF
TGTGCCAGCAGCGAAGGTGCCCGGGACATCCAGTTCTTC
>.|TRBV5-1|TRBD1|TRBJ2-2
CASSFGDRDTGELFF
TGCGCCAGCAGCTTCGGGGACAGGGACACCGGGGAGCTGTTTTTT
>few|TRBV21-1|.|TRBJ1-3
CASSKVGSGNTIYF
.
>.|TRBV12-5|TRBD1|TRBJ2-7
CASAPVRDRYEQYF
TGTGCTAGTGCTCCAGTTCGGGACAGATACGAGCAGTACTTC
>few|TRBV7-3|.|TRBJ1-5
CASSLKGWAAQHF
TGTGCCAGCAGCTTGAAGGGGTGGGCTGCCCAGCATTTT
>.|TRBV5-1|.|TRBJ2-1
CASSHTGENEQFF
TGCGCCAGCAGCCACACAGGAGAAAATGAGCAGTTCTTC
>.|TRBV19|TRBD1|TRBJ1-1
CASKQGNLPNTEAFF
TGTGCCAGTAAACAGGGGAATCTTCCGAACACTGAAGCTTTCTTT
>.|TRBV3-1/TRBV3-2|.|TRBJ1-3
CASSPRGPQDTIYF
TGTGCCAGCAGCCCTCGTGGCCCCCAGGACACCATATATTTT
>.|TRBV7-9|.|TRBJ1-1
CASSSDRNTEAFF
TGTGCCAGCAGCTCCGACAGGAATACTGAAGCTTTCTTT
>.|TRBV7-3|TRBD1|TRBJ1-2
CASSLIAGGSYGYTF
TGTGCCAGCAGCTTAATTGCAGGGGGGAGCTATGGCTACACCTTC
>.|TRBV7-2|TRBD1|TRBJ1-1
CASSPGTGGRNTEAFF
TGTGCCAGCAGCCCCGGGACAGGGGGCCGGAACACTGAAGCTTTCTTT
>.|TRBV4-2|TRBD1|TRBJ2-4
CASSLTSGTGTRNIQYF
TGTGCCAGCAGCCTTACCTCCGGGACAGGGACCAGAAACATTCAGTACTTC
>.|TRBV9|TRBD1|TRBJ1-2
CASSVGGQGANYGYTF
TGTGCCAGCAGCGTAGGGGGACAGGGGGCGAACTATGGCTACACCTTC
>.|TRBV18|TRBD2|TRBJ2-3
CASSPSGGVTDTQYF
TGTGCCAGCTCACCTAGCGGGGGCGTCACAGATACGCAGTATTTT
>once|TRBV9|TRBD1|TRBJ1-1
CASSPHNRGTEAFF
TGTGCCAGCAGCCCTCACAACAGGGGCACTGAAGCTTTCTTT
>.|TRBV19|TRBD1|TRBJ1-1
CASSIRTGANTEAFF
TGTGCCAGTAGTATCAGGACAGGTGCCAACACTGAAGCTTTCTTT
>.|TRBV5-1|.|TRBJ1-3
CASSLGGQNTIYF
TGCGCCAGCAGCTTGGGGGGACAAAACACCATATATTTT
>.|TRBV19|.|TRBJ1-1
CASSLGGNTEAFF
TGTGCCAGTAGCCTAGGGGGGAACACTGAAGCTTTCTTT
>.|TRBV5-1|.|TRBJ1-5
CASSPAGGEHQPQHF
TGCGCCAGCAGCCCGGCCGGGGGGGAACATCAGCCCCAGCATTTT